One and the same sample provided the 9 T cell receptor beta chains below, sequenced in a study of blood T cell repertoires in COVID-19. Sequencing used immunoSEQ multiplex PCR; TCRdb keeps in-frame clones, though not all of them. The table records around 270,000 clones, more than 85% of them present only once. Specimen: peripheral blood. These receptors came from a person between 18 and 35 years old with COVID-19, enrolled during active disease.

The chain couples TRBV29-1 to TRBJ1-1; tentatively, D is TRBD1 (5 bases). The germline CDR1 and CDR2 sequences are SQVTM and ANQGSEA. CDR3 length: 11 residues. Trimming left V 5 bases short and J 7 bases short, with 11 bases between. CDR3 in DNA: TGCAGCGTTCCCTGGGGGGGTGAAGCTTTCTTT. The encoded protein is CSVPWGGEAFF.

This clone was counted only a few times. The chain joins TRBV2 to TRBJ2-7; TRBD2 matches 12 bases. After removal of 4 bases from V and 5 bases from J, the junction contained 6 bases not matched to a gene. The CDR3 contains 15 residues. CDR1 and CDR2 from the germline V gene are SNHLY and FYNNEI. The CDR3 DNA follows: TGTGCCAGCAGTGTTCCTAGCGGGAGGGGCAACGAGCAGTACTTC. Translated, it gives CASSVPSGRGNEQYF.

Turning to this clone: Other DNA variants within this sample encode the same CDR3. The chain joins TRBV18 to TRBJ2-7, with a weak D call TRBD1 (6 bases). V gave up 2 bases and J gave up 6 bases, with 8 bases separating them. Germline V gene sequence: CDR1 KGHSH, CDR2 LQKENI. This CDR3 is 12 amino acids long. CDR3 in amino acids: CASSPGTFEQYF. The CDR3 region has the DNA TGTGCCAGCTCACCAGGGACATTCGAGCAGTACTTC.

This chain links TRBV28 with TRBJ2-3, with 9 bases fitting TRBD1. The CDR3 runs to 19 residues. V shed 4 bases, J shed 4 bases, and the junction held 18 bases outside the gene matches. The germline CDR1 and CDR2 sequences are MDHEN and SYDVKM. The CDR3 protein is CASSSRGGQGNYKPDTQYF. CDR3 sequence (DNA): TGTGCCAGCAGTTCCCGCGGGGGACAGGGAAATTATAAACCAGATACGCAGTATTTT.

V usage is TRBV5-1 and J usage is TRBJ2-7, with TRBD2 identical over 10 bases. J was trimmed by 2 bases and V by 3 bases; bases with no gene match: 2. The length of the CDR3 is 14 residues. From germline, CDR1 is SGHRS and CDR2 YFSETQ. This CDR3 reads CASSSGTSAYEQYF. The CDR3 DNA follows: TGCGCCAGCAGCTCCGGGACTAGCGCCTACGAGCAGTACTTC.

V usage is TRBV7-9 and J usage is TRBJ2-1; tentatively, D is TRBD1 (6 bases). This CDR3 is 15 amino acids long. The germline CDR1 and CDR2 sequences are SEHNR and FQNEAQ (reference sequence). With 5 bases removed from V and 4 bases from J, the gap between germline ends came to 15 bases. The CDR3, as DNA: TGTGCCAGCAGCAGTACCGGGACACCATACAATGAGCAGTTCTTC. It translates to CASSSTGTPYNEQFF.

The chain combines TRBV28 with TRBJ2-1; 11 nucleotides match TRBD1. Germline CDR1 is MDHEN and CDR2 is SYDVKM. This CDR3 spans 15 amino acids. The V gene end was trimmed by 6 bases and the J gene end by 7 bases; junction bases not matched to a gene: 8. The CDR3 bases are TGTGCCAGCAGCCCTAGCCGGGACAGGGGGAATGAGCAGTTCTTC. It yields the protein CASSPSRDRGNEQFF.

The chain joins TRBV29-1 to TRBJ2-5; D remains unclear. This CDR3 contains 14 residues. V was pared by 2 bases and J by 5 bases, with 15 bases between. Looked up from germline, CDR1 is SQVTM and CDR2 is ANQGSEA. The CDR3, as DNA: TGCAGCGTTGAATCTGCGAGGCCCGGGGAGACCCAGTACTTC. This codes for CSVESARPGETQYF.

The chain recombines TRBV19 with TRBJ2-1; a possible D gene is TRBD2 (6 bases). CDR1 and CDR2 (germline): LNHDA, SQIVND (reference sequence). Trimming stripped 1 base from V and 4 bases from J, with 8 bases between. The CDR3 length is 14 residues. CDR3 in amino acids: CASSIGSGYNEQFF. The CDR3 region has the DNA TGTGCCAGTAGTATAGGAAGCGGGTACAATGAGCAGTTCTTC.